This is a list of T cell receptor beta chains from one sample in a study of response to subunit inactivated influenza vaccine. TCRdb itself ran the RT-PCR reads through MiXCR, one entry per CDR3 protein. The sample comprises approximately 500,000 distinct CDR3 sequences, about an eighth of which are singletons, and under 15% rests with the top ten. The source material was PBMCs from blood, sampled roughly 47 days after vaccination. These receptors were taken from a man aged 50 or older who received an inactivated influenza vaccine. The CDR3 runs from the conserved cysteine through the conserved F or W. The D gene is left open where the match is weak. Size is omitted from some rows. Given values are once, few, many or a class for expanded clones.

clone_size	j_call	d_call	v_call	cdr3_aa	cdr3_nt
.	TRBJ1-1	TRBD1	TRBV11-2	CASSKIADRAAFF	TGTGCCAGCAGCAAAATTGCGGACAGGGCAGCTTTCTTT
.	TRBJ2-3	TRBD2	TRBV12-3/TRBV12-4	CASRRGLAKAPQYF	TGTGCCAGCAGGAGGGGACTAGCAAAGGCTCCGCAGTATTTT
few	TRBJ1-5	.	TRBV20-1	CSASPGHTSNQPQHF	TGCAGTGCTAGCCCGGGACACACTAGCAATCAGCCCCAGCATTTT
.	TRBJ2-7	.	TRBV24-1	CATSDLRGSEQYF	TGTGCCACCAGTGACCTCAGGGGCAGCGAGCAGTACTTC
many	TRBJ2-1	.	TRBV5-1	CASSRGAGNYNEQFF	TGCGCCAGCAGCCGGGGAGCGGGCAACTACAATGAGCAGTTCTTC
.	TRBJ2-3	.	TRBV5-1	CASSRGLFTDTQYF	TGCGCCAGCAGCCGGGGACTTTTCACAGATACGCAGTATTTT
many	TRBJ2-2	.	TRBV9	CASSVATGELFF	TGTGCCAGCAGCGTGGCGACCGGGGAGCTGTTTTTT
.	TRBJ1-5	.	TRBV12-3/TRBV12-4	CASSLQQPDQPQHF	TGTGCCAGCAGTTTGCAACAGCCTGATCAGCCCCAGCATTTT
.	TRBJ2-3	.	TRBV5-6	CASSPHSDTQYF	TGTGCCAGCAGCCCCCATTCCGATACGCAGTATTTT
.	TRBJ2-7	.	TRBV28	CASSLRGTGSPEQYF	TGTGCCAGCAGTTTACGGGGGACTGGCTCTCCCGAGCAGTACTTC
few	TRBJ2-5	.	TRBV4-1	CASSQARDETQYF	TGCGCCAGCAGCCAAGCGCGGGATGAGACCCAGTACTTC
many	TRBJ2-5	.	TRBV20-1	CSASRGSRTKETQYF	TGCAGTGCTAGTCGAGGGAGCAGGACGAAGGAGACCCAGTACTTC
few	TRBJ2-5	TRBD2	TRBV5-1	CASSRAGGGQETQYF	TGCGCCAGCAGCAGAGCTGGGGGGGGGCAAGAGACCCAGTACTTC
.	TRBJ2-5	TRBD1	TRBV29-1	CSGSTGTGGKETQYF	TGCAGCGGCTCGACCGGGACAGGGGGCAAGGAGACCCAGTACTTC
few	TRBJ2-7	.	TRBV13	CASSLFRGEQYF	TGTGCCAGCAGTTTATTCCGGGGAGAGCAGTACTTC
.	TRBJ1-3	.	TRBV12-3/TRBV12-4	CASSLGDSYSGNTIYF	TGTGCCAGCAGTTTAGGAGACAGCTACTCTGGAAACACCATATATTTT
few	TRBJ2-1	TRBD1	TRBV25-1	CASSIGTGPYNEQFF	TGTGCCAGCAGTATCGGGACAGGTCCTTACAATGAGCAGTTCTTC
once	TRBJ1-4	TRBD1	TRBV2	CASSVDRGPNEKLFF	TGTGCCAGCAGTGTGGACAGGGGACCTAATGAAAAACTGTTTTTT
.	TRBJ2-7	TRBD2	TRBV4-3	CASSQAAGGIVRVEQYF	TGCGCCAGCAGCCAAGCTGCGGGGGGGATAGTACGTGTCGAGCAGTACTTC
few	TRBJ2-1	.	TRBV28	CASSLWGRSNYNEQFF	TGTGCCAGCAGTTTATGGGGCAGGAGCAACTACAATGAGCAGTTCTTC
.	TRBJ2-3	TRBD2	TRBV20-1	CSARKTSGIGDTQYF	TGCAGTGCTAGAAAGACTAGCGGGATTGGAGATACGCAGTATTTT
many	TRBJ2-7	TRBD2	TRBV9	CASSLTGTSGYEQYF	TGTGCCAGCAGCCTTACCGGGACTAGCGGCTACGAGCAGTACTTC
.	TRBJ1-1	.	TRBV6-5	CASSYSKAARTEAFF	TGTGCCAGCAGTTACTCGAAGGCGGCAAGAACTGAAGCTTTCTTT
few	TRBJ2-7	.	TRBV12-3/TRBV12-4	CASSPGTGSTYEQYF	TGTGCCAGCAGTCCCGGGACGGGGTCCACCTACGAGCAGTACTTC
.	TRBJ2-2	.	TRBV18	CASSPTTGGELFF	TGTGCCAGCTCACCAACGACGGGCGGGGAGCTGTTTTTT
.	TRBJ1-2	.	TRBV20-1	CSARDLGSGYTF	TGCAGTGCTAGAGATCTGGGATCTGGCTACACCTTC
few	TRBJ1-2	.	TRBV29-1	CSVGGDLYGYTF	TGCAGCGTTGGGGGGGACCTCTATGGCTACACCTTC
.	TRBJ2-7	.	TRBV12-3/TRBV12-4	CASSFAAGGEQYF	TGTGCCAGCAGTTTTGCAGCAGGGGGGGAGCAGTACTTC
.	TRBJ2-1	.	TRBV6-2/TRBV6-3	CASSRRAREQFF	TGTGCCAGCAGTCGGAGGGCCAGGGAGCAGTTCTTC
few	TRBJ1-5	.	TRBV7-2	CASSPTGHNQPQHF	TGTGCCAGCAGCCCTACCGGACACAATCAGCCCCAGCATTTT
many	TRBJ2-1	.	TRBV18	CASSPMRGNEQFF	TGTGCCAGCTCACCAATGAGGGGCAATGAGCAGTTCTTC
.	TRBJ2-6	.	TRBV18	CASSPENSGANVLTF	TGTGCCAGCTCACCGGAGAATTCTGGGGCCAACGTCCTGACTTTC
.	TRBJ2-1	.	TRBV7-2	CASATGGDEQFF	TGTGCCAGCGCCACGGGGGGCGATGAGCAGTTCTTC
few	TRBJ2-7	TRBD1	TRBV10-3	CAAQGNAYEQYF	TGTGCCGCACAGGGGAATGCCTACGAGCAGTACTTC
.	TRBJ2-7	TRBD1	TRBV18	CASSPTGDYEQYF	TGTGCCAGCTCACCCACAGGGGATTACGAGCAGTACTTC
.	TRBJ2-3	.	TRBV4-3	CASSQDLAVTTDTQYF	TGCGCCAGCAGCCAAGATTTGGCGGTGACCACAGATACGCAGTATTTT
.	TRBJ2-5	.	TRBV6-5	CASSYSRQGGQETQYF	TGTGCCAGCAGTTACTCGAGACAGGGAGGCCAAGAGACCCAGTACTTC